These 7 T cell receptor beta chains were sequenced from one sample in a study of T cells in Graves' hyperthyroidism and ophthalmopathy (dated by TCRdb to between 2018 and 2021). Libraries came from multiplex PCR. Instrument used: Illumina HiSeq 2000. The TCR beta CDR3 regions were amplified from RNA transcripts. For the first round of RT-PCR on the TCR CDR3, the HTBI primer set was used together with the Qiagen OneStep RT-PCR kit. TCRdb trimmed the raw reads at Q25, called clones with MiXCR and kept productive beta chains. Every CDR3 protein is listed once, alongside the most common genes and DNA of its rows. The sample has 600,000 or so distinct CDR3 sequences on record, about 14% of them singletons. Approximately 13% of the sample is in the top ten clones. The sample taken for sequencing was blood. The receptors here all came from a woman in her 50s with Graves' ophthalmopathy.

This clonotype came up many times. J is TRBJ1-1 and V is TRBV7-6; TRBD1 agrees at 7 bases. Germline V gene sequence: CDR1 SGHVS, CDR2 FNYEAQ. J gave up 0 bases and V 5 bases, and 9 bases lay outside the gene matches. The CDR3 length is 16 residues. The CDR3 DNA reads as TGTGCCAGCAGCCTTTTTACAGGGGCTTTGAACACTGAAGCTTTCTTT. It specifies CASSLFTGALNTEAFF.

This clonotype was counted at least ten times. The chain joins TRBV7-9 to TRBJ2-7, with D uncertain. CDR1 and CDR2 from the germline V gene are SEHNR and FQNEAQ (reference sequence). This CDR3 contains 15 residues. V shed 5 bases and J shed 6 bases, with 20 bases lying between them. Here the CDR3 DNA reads TGTGCCAGCAGCCCCGATCTGACCCCCCTTTCCGAGCAGTACTTC. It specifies CASSPDLTPLSEQYF.

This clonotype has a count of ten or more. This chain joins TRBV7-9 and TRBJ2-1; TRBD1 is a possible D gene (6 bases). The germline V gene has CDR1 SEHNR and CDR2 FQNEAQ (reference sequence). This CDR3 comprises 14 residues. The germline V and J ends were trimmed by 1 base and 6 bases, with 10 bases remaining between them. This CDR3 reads CASSLVVGGNEQFF. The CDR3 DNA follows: TGTGCCAGCAGCTTAGTTGTAGGGGGCAATGAGCAGTTCTTC. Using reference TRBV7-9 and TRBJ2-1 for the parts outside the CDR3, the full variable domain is DTGVSQNPRHKITKRGQNVTFRCDPISEHNRLYWYRQTLGQGPEFLTYFQNEAQLEKSRLLSDRFSAERPKGSFSTLEIQRTEQGDSAMYLCASSLVVGGNEQFFGPGTRLTVL.

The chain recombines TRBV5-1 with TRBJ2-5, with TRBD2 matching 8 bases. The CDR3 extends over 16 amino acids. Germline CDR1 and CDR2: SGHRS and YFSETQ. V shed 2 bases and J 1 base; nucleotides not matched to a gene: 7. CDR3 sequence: CASSFRPGGIQETQYF. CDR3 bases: TGCGCCAGCAGCTTTAGACCGGGGGGGATCCAAGAGACCCAGTACTTC.

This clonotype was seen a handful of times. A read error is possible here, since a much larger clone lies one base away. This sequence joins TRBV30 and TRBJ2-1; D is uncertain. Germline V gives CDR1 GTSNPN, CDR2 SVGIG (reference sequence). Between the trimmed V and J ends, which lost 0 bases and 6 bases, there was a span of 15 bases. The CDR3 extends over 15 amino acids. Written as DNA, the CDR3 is TGTGCCTGGAGTGTACTCCAGTCTTCTTCCAATGAGCAGTTCTTC. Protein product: CAWSVLQSSSNEQFF.

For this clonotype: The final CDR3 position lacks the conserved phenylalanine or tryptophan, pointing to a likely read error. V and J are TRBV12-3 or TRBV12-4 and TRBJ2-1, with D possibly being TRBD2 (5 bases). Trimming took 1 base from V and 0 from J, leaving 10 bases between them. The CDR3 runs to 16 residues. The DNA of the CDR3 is TGTGCCAGCAGTTTAGTTGGACTCAGCTCCTACAATGAGCAGTTCCTC. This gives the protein CASSLVGLSSYNEQFL.

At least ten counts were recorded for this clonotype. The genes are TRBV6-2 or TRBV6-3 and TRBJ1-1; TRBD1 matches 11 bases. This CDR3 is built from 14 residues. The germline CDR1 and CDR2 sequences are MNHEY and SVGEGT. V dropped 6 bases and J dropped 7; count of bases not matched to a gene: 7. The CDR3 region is CASRTQDRGLEAFF. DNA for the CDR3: TGTGCCAGCAGGACCCAGGACAGGGGGCTTGAAGCTTTCTTT.